This TCR beta chain was profiled in a study of PD-1 blockade in classical Hodgkin lymphoma. Looking at the study overall: On a schedule of every 2 weeks, patients received nivolumab 3 mg/kg intravenously.

Concerning this clone: The antigen is unknown.

The V gene lost 4 bases and the J gene lost 4 bases, with 13 bases spanning the gap. The CDR3 spans 14 residues. Germline values: CDR1 LGHNT, CDR2 FRNRAP. Relapse after autologous stem cell transplantation occurred in every patient, and brentuximab vedotin exposure varied. Sequencing was performed with immunoSEQ multiplex PCR; in TCRdb, only in-frame clones are kept and a portion is missing. The sample lists 90,000 to 100,000 clones; roughly 76% were seen once. The study's findings and limits: Unlike CD8+ TCR diversity, which did not rise significantly by C4D1, CD4+ TCR diversity did. Patients newly diagnosed and complete responders had comparable baseline diversity. Individuals who commenced nivolumab within less than 1 year of ASCT were excluded.

This rearrangement joins TRBV12-5 to TRBJ1-1; D gene ambiguous. The receptor comes from a human donor with classical Hodgkin lymphoma. The sample in question was peripheral blood mononuclear cells (PBMCs), obtained before the second cycle of nivolumab. The CDR3 is CASGSPGLATEAFF. The CDR3 DNA is TGTGCTAGTGGTTCGCCCGGATTGGCCACTGAAGCTTTCTTT.